The rows below give T cell receptor beta chains drawn from one sample of a study of control samples from healthy donors and cancer patients. Produced via immunoSEQ multiplex PCR; TCRdb's table is partial and in-frame only. The table shows about 120,000 clones, with about 94% occurring only once. The sample taken for sequencing was blood. These receptors all come from a man aged 25-45 years in good health. Both conserved end residues are part of each CDR3. D genes are given only for firm matches. The size entry is marked missing in some rows and otherwise reads once, few, many or a size class.

V	J	D	size	CDR3	DNA
TRBV6-5	TRBJ1-1	-	-	CASSPVGDTEAFF	TGTGCCAGCAGTCCGGTGGGGGACACTGAAGCTTTCTTT
TRBV10-3	TRBJ1-3	-	-	CAIQGVNGNTIYF	TGTGCCATACAGGGAGTTAATGGAAACACCATATATTTT
TRBV10-2	TRBJ1-6	TRBD1	-	CASSPGQGNSPLHF	TGCGCCAGCAGTCCGGGACAGGGTAATTCACCCCTCCACTTT
TRBV11-2	TRBJ2-7	-	-	CASSLAGRGPRYEQYF	TGTGCCAGCAGCTTAGCGGGGCGCGGGCCCCGTTACGAGCAGTACTTC
TRBV27	TRBJ2-6	TRBD1	-	CASSSPGTANSGANVLTF	TGTGCCAGCAGTTCCCCTGGGACAGCCAACTCTGGGGCCAACGTCCTGACTTTC
TRBV27	TRBJ1-5	-	-	CASSYGSNQPQHF	TGTGCCAGCAGTTACGGTAGCAATCAGCCCCAGCATTTT
TRBV7-9	TRBJ1-2	-	once	CASSLGSGASGYTF	TGTGCCAGCAGCTTAGGATCGGGGGCTAGTGGCTACACCTTC
TRBV7-9	TRBJ2-5	-	-	CASSFGAGGTQYF	TGTGCCAGCAGCTTTGGAGCCGGGGGGACCCAGTACTTC
TRBV6-1	TRBJ1-5	-	-	CASSEVWGSNQPQHF	TGTGCCAGCAGTGAAGTGTGGGGAAGCAATCAGCCCCAGCATTTT
TRBV7-9	TRBJ2-5	TRBD2	-	CASSLSTSVYQETQYF	TGTGCCAGCAGCTTAAGTACTAGCGTATACCAAGAGACCCAGTACTTC
TRBV5-1	TRBJ1-4	-	once	CASSQGPATNEKLFF	TGCGCCAGCAGCCAAGGCCCCGCAACTAATGAAAAACTGTTTTTT
TRBV5-1	TRBJ2-3	-	-	CASSPSGSGSTDTQYF	TGCGCCAGCAGCCCCTCGGGTAGCGGTAGCACAGATACGCAGTATTTT
TRBV29-1	TRBJ2-5	TRBD2	-	CSVSPSGGWRETQYF	TGCAGCGTTAGCCCTAGCGGGGGATGGAGAGAGACCCAGTACTTC
TRBV7-9	TRBJ2-2	-	once	CASRPSPVSGELFF	TGTGCCAGCAGACCCTCACCCGTTAGCGGGGAGCTGTTTTTT
TRBV5-6	TRBJ2-2	-	-	CASRGGGLTGELFF	TGTGCCAGCAGAGGGGGGGGACTCACCGGGGAGCTGTTTTTT
TRBV5-4	TRBJ1-3	-	-	CASSSATQGVSGNTIYF	TGTGCCAGCAGCAGCGCTACACAGGGAGTCTCTGGAAACACCATATATTTT
TRBV7-2	TRBJ2-5	-	once	CASSLAGGWAQETQYF	TGTGCCAGCAGCTTAGCGGGGGGTTGGGCCCAAGAGACCCAGTACTTC
TRBV28	TRBJ1-1	-	-	CASSSLPEAFF	TGTGCCAGCAGCTCCTTACCTGAAGCTTTCTTT
TRBV6-5	TRBJ1-5	-	-	CASSYRSQGPQHF	TGTGCCAGCAGTTACCGAAGCCAGGGGCCCCAGCATTTT
TRBV5-1	TRBJ1-1	-	-	CASSLVGEGEAFF	TGCGCCAGCAGCTTGGTGGGGGAGGGTGAAGCTTTCTTT
TRBV15	TRBJ2-3	TRBD1	-	CATSRDRPFGDTQYF	TGTGCCACCAGCAGGGACAGGCCCTTTGGGGATACGCAGTATTTT
TRBV20-1	TRBJ2-3	TRBD2	-	CSAPGGNTQYF	TGCAGTGCTCCGGGAGGAAATACGCAGTATTTT
TRBV6-1	TRBJ1-6	-	-	CASSEAGKIPLHF	TGTGCCAGCAGTGAAGCAGGGAAGATTCCCCTCCACTTT
TRBV30	TRBJ1-4	TRBD1	-	CAWSGTANEKLFF	TGTGCCTGGAGCGGGACAGCGAATGAAAAACTGTTTTTT
TRBV9	TRBJ2-2	TRBD1	-	CASSESAGTGFRTGELFF	TGTGCCAGCAGCGAATCGGCCGGGACAGGGTTTCGGACCGGGGAGCTGTTTTTT
TRBV7-6	TRBJ2-7	-	-	CASSPTGLRSYEQYF	TGTGCCAGCAGCCCCACGGGGTTGAGGTCCTACGAGCAGTACTTC
TRBV5-1	TRBJ2-7	-	-	CASSLGGGSYEQYF	TGCGCCAGCAGCTTGGGCGGCGGTTCCTACGAGCAGTACTTC
TRBV7-9	TRBJ1-1	TRBD1	-	CASSPGQDIFGEAFF	TGTGCCAGCAGCCCCGGACAGGACATTTTCGGTGAAGCTTTCTTT
TRBV5-1	TRBJ1-5	-	-	CASSVQGGGQPQHF	TGCGCCAGCAGCGTTCAGGGAGGAGGGCAGCCCCAGCATTTT
TRBV13	TRBJ1-1	-	few	CASSLAGNTEAFF	TGTGCCAGCAGCTTAGCAGGGAACACTGAAGCTTTCTTT
TRBV6-5	TRBJ1-3	-	-	CASRRQWVPGNTIYF	TGTGCCAGCAGGAGACAGTGGGTTCCTGGAAACACCATATATTTT
TRBV6-6	TRBJ1-1	-	-	CASSSQRREAFF	TGTGCCAGCAGTTCCCAACGGAGGGAAGCTTTCTTT
TRBV6-5	TRBJ2-1	-	-	CASSYSNLYNEQFF	TGTGCCAGCAGTTACAGTAACCTTTACAATGAGCAGTTCTTC